This TCR beta chain was identified during a study of PD-L1 blockade in urothelial cancer (dated by TCRdb to about 2017). Context from the whole study: Every patient began therapy at some point between 2013 and 2015 and was given atezolizumab 1,200 mg intravenously every 3 weeks. Pretreatment tumor samples, along with matched peripheral blood serially collected before and after atezolizumab treatment, were subjected to TCR sequencing. Patients had an ECOG performance status of 0 or 1 and had received between 0 and 3 prior chemotherapy regimens. Progression-free survival longer than 6 months counted as durable clinical benefit, and TCR features were additionally tested against both progression-free and overall survival. Pretreatment blood TCR-seq was available for about 30 patients, at least one posttreatment blood collection was obtained for about 24 patients, and tumor TCR-seq was available for about 24 patients. Blood samples yielded a median of 141,255 T cells and more than 80,000 unique TCRs, with median clonality approximately 0.08. In the same patients, whole exome sequencing and RNA sequencing of pretreatment tumors were performed in addition to TCR sequencing. Durable clinical benefit was achieved by nine patients but not by the remaining 20. About 90% of the 29 patients were identified as males with urothelial cancer of bladder origin, and a prior smoking history was reported by 18 of 29 patients. Blood samples were analyzed at two time points: 3 weeks after treatment start (second dose) and 6 weeks after treatment start. An exploratory multi-omic analysis was conducted of the somatic, immune and clinical correlates of response to PD-L1 blockade with atezolizumab in urothelial cancer. Broader findings and caveats from the paper: Because the sample size was small (n of about 30) and many of the analyses were exploratory, the results are meant to be hypothesis-generating. A pretreatment peripheral blood TCR clonality below the median was linked to improved progression-free and overall survival. Patients with durable benefit showed greater expansion of tumor-associated TCR clones in peripheral blood 3 weeks after starting treatment (n ≈ 20, p = 0.022).

The germline ends are 20 bases apart after V is trimmed by 4 bases and J by 8 bases. CDR1 MGHRA and CDR2 YSYEKL are derived from the germline V gene. There are 15 amino acids in the CDR3, from cysteine to phenylalanine inclusive. This entry keeps only the CDR3 DNA: 45 bases, framed from base 1. The cohort comprised around 31 patients with locally advanced or metastatic urothelial carcinoma treated at Memorial Sloan Kettering on a trial protocol. Peripheral blood mononuclear cells were collected pretreatment and during treatment, with between 1 and 8 total time points obtained per patient. The Qiagen DNeasy Blood extraction kit was used to purify genomic DNA from total PBMCs and from tumor samples. Collected pretreatment and during treatment, PBMCs were isolated and stored as previously described. Remarks on this clone: The antigen it recognizes is unknown. No base qualities exist here, and no much larger clone lies one base off it.

Each PCR received spiked-in synthetic TCR analog templates so that absolute template abundance could be estimated from read counts. TCRbeta CDR3 regions were amplified from genomic DNA with bias-controlled V and J gene primers using the immunoSEQ assay. Sequencing of rearranged TCRbeta segments was performed at approximately 20X coverage. From the authors' description of their analysis: Clustering was used to correct sequencing errors, and CDR3s were annotated against IMGT so that V, D and J genes could be assigned. Out-of-frame and stop-codon sequences were excluded, and only productive TCRbeta rearrangements were used in downstream analyses. To compute clonality, Shannon entropy was normalized by the log of the number of unique productive sequences and then subtracted from one. Clones differing between time points or between blood and tumor were identified using Fisher's exact test with Benjamini-Hochberg correction, with an adjusted p below 0.01 applied as the threshold. Not all clones reach the TCRdb copy of this immuneACCESS table, which keeps in-frame sequences only. Checked studies attribute under half of the gap to unresolved V genes and leave the rest unexplained. V and J calls and clone size are given by that table; D and trimming were obtained from the DNA. This sample holds 41,000 or so clones; about four fifths were observed only once. The ten largest clones represent about 17% of the sample.

This receptor was identified in a man aged 55 to 70 with urothelial cancer. The sample in question was PBMCs, obtained around atezolizumab (anti-PD-L1) treatment. This chain is built from TRBV4-1 and TRBJ1-2, with a weak D call of TRBD1 (5 bases match). The DNA is TGCGCCAGCAGCCTACTCAAGGAGGGGATAGGGGGCTACACCTTC. Its protein is CASSLLKEGIGGYTF.